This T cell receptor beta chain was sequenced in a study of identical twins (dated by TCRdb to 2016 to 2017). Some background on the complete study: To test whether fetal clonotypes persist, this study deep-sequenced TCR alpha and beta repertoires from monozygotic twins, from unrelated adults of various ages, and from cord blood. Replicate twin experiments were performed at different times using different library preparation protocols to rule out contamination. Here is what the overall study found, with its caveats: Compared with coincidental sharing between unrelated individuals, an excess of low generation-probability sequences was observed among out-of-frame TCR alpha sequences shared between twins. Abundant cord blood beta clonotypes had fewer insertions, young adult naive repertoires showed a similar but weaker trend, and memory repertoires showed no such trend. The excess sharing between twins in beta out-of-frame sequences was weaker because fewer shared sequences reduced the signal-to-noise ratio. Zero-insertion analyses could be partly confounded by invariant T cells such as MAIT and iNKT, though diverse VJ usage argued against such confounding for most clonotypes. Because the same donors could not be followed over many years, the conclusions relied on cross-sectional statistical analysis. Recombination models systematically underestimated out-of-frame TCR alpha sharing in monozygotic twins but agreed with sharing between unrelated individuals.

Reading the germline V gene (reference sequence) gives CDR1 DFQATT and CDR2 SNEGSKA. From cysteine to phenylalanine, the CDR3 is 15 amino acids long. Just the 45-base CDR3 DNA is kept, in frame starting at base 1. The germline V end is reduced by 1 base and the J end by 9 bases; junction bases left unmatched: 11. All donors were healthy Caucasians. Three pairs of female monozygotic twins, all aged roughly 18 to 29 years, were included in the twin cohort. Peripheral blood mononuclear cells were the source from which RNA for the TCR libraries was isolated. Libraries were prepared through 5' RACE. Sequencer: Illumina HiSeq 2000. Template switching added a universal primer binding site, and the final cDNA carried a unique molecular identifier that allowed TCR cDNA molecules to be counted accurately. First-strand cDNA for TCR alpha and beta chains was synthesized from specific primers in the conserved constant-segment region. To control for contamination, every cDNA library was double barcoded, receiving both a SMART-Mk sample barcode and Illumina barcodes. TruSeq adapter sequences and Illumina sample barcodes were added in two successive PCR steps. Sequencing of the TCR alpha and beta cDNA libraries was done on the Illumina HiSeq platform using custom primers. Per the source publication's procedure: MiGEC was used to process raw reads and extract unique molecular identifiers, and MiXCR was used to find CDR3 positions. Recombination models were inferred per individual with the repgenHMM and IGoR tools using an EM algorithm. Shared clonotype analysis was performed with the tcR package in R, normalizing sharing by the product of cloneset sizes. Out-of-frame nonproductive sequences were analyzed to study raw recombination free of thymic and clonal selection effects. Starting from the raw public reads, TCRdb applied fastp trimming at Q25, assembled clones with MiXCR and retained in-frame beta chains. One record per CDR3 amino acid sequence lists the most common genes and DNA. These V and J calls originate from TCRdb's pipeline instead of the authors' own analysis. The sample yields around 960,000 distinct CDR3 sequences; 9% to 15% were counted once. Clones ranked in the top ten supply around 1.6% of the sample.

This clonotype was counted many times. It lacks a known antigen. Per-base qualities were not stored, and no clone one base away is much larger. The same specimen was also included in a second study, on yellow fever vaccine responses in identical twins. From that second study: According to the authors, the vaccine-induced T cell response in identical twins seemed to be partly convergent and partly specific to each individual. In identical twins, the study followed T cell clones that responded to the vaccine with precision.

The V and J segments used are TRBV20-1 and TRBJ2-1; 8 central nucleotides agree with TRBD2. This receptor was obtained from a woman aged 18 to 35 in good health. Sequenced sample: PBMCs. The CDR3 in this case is CSARVKREGLVEQFF. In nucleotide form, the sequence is TGCAGTGCTAGAGTTAAACGGGAGGGCTTAGTTGAGCAGTTCTTC.